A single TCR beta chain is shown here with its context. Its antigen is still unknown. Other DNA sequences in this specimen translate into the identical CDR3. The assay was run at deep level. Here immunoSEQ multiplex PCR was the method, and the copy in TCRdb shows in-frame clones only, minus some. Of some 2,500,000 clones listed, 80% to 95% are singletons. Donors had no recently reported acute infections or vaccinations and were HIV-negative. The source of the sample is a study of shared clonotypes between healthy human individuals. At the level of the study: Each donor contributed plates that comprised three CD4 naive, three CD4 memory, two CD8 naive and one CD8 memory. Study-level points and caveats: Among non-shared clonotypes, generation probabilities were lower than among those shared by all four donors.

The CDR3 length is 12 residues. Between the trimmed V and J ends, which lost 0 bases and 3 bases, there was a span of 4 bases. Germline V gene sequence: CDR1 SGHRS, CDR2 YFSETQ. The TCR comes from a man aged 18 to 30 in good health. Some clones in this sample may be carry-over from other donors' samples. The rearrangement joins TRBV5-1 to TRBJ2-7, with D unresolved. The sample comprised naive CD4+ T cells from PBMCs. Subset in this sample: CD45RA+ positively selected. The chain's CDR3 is CASSLDGYEQYF. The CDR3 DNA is TGCGCCAGCAGCTTGGACGGCTACGAGCAGTACTTC.